The 20 T cell receptor beta chains presented below share a single source sample, sequenced in a study of technical replicates of blood from several donors. The repertoire was sequenced with immunoSEQ multiplex PCR; TCRdb's copy has only in-frame clones and lacks some. The sample lists 75,000 to 85,000 clones, approximately 95% occurring once. The sample was T cells isolated from PBMCs. The source of these receptors is a human donor in good health.

V and J are TRBV6-5 and TRBJ1-5, with D hard to call. Per the germline V gene, CDR1 is MNHEY and CDR2 is SVGAGI. The CDR3 is 13 residues long. V shed 0 bases and J shed 6 bases, with 6 bases lying between them. The CDR3, as DNA: TGTGCCAGCAGTTACTCCGAGGGTCAGCCCCAGCATTTT. It codes for CASSYSEGQPQHF.

CDR3: CASSLQGLGYGYTF. The CDR3 nucleotides read TGTGCCAGCAGTTTACAGGGGCTCGGCTATGGCTACACCTTC. This sequence joins TRBV27 and TRBJ1-2, with D possibly being TRBD1 (6 bases). V lost 2 bases, J lost 4 bases, and 11 bases lay in between. CDR1 and CDR2 from the germline V gene are MNHEY and SMNVEV (reference sequence). The CDR3 length is 14 residues.

The rearrangement links TRBV2 to TRBJ2-1, with 12 positions matching TRBD1. This CDR3 has 15 residues. V lost 6 bases to trimming and J lost 4 bases; unmatched junction nucleotides: 4. Germline CDR1 SNHLY, CDR2 FYNNEI. This CDR3 is CASRGDRGLYNEQFF. The CDR3 coding sequence is TGTGCCAGCAGGGGGGACAGGGGGCTATACAATGAGCAGTTCTTC.

V gene TRBV6-5 combines with J gene TRBJ2-1; D unresolved. V was trimmed by 0 bases and J by 5 bases, leaving 14 bases between them. Germline CDR1 is MNHEY and CDR2 is SVGAGI. CDR3 length: 16 residues. The CDR3 region is CASSYSILAQDNEQFF. The CDR3 DNA is TGTGCCAGCAGTTACTCGATTCTCGCACAAGACAATGAGCAGTTCTTC.

J is TRBJ1-1 and V is TRBV28, with D tentatively TRBD1 (5 bases). The germline V gene has CDR1 MDHEN and CDR2 SYDVKM. This CDR3 region has 12 residues. V lost 6 bases to trimming and J lost 10 bases, with 15 bases between them. This CDR3 reads CASSPPLGGAFF. In DNA, the CDR3 is TGTGCCAGCAGCCCGCCTTTGGGGGGAGCTTTCTTT.

The chain employs TRBV6-1 and TRBJ2-2; 8 bases match TRBD1. J gave up 4 bases and V 3 bases, and 4 bases lay outside the gene matches. This CDR3 spans 15 amino acids. The germline V gene encodes CDR1 MNHNS and CDR2 SASEGT. The CDR3 nucleotides read TGTGCCAGCAGTGATCAGGACAGGGCCACCGGGGAGCTGTTTTTT. Translation gives CASSDQDRATGELFF.

This rearrangement joins TRBV6-1 to TRBJ2-2, with TRBD1 matching 7 bases. Germline V gene data show CDR1 as MNHNS and CDR2 as SASEGT. V lost 2 bases to trimming and J lost 0 bases; unmatched junction nucleotides: 0. CDR3 length: 15 residues. The CDR3 nucleotides are TGTGCCAGCAGTGAACAGGGGGCGAACACCGGGGAGCTGTTTTTT. Its protein is CASSEQGANTGELFF.

This chain joins TRBV15 and TRBJ2-5; tentative D call: TRBD2 (6 bases). Trimming removed 3 bases from V and 1 base from J, with 15 bases in between. CDR1 and CDR2 (germline): LNHNV, YYDKDF (reference sequence). CDR3 size: 16 residues. The CDR3 here is CATSSPDSGIQETQYF. The CDR3 DNA reads TGTGCCACCAGCAGCCCAGATAGCGGTATCCAAGAGACCCAGTACTTC.

The CDR3 region has the DNA TGTGCCAGCAGGTTAACCGGGACAAATACGGGCTACACCTTC. It encodes CASRLTGTNTGYTF. V and J are TRBV11-2 and TRBJ1-2; a weak D match, TRBD1 (6 bases). The V and J ends lost 6 bases and 8 bases respectively, with 19 bases between them. There are 14 residues in the CDR3. Germline-derived CDR1 and CDR2 are SGHAT and FQNNGV.

This clone was seen a few times. This chain links TRBV4-3 with TRBJ2-7, with 8 bases lining up with TRBD2. Looked up from germline, CDR1 is LGHNA and CDR2 is YSLEER. This CDR3 has 14 residues. With 2 bases clipped from V and 7 bases from J, the junction kept 7 bases outside the gene matches. The CDR3 sequence is CASSQMSGREEQYF. The CDR3 DNA follows: TGCGCCAGCAGCCAAATGAGCGGGAGAGAAGAGCAGTACTTC.

The rearrangement joins TRBV5-4 to TRBJ2-3, with a tentative D call TRBD1 (6 bases). The CDR3 length is 16 residues. V was pared by 7 bases and J by 3 bases, with 21 bases between. Germline V gives CDR1 SGHNT, CDR2 YYREEE (reference sequence). The CDR3 loop is CASHIAGARETDTQYF. The CDR3 DNA sequence: TGTGCCAGCCATATCGCAGGGGCCAGGGAGACAGATACGCAGTATTTT.

V is TRBV11-3 and J is TRBJ1-1; no clear D. Germline V lookup: CDR1 SGHNT, CDR2 YENEEA. The CDR3 runs to 13 residues. The germline V and J ends were trimmed by 2 bases and 2 bases, with 6 bases remaining between them. CDR3 in amino acids: CASSLSGNTEAFF. The CDR3 DNA reads TGTGCCAGCAGCTTATCAGGAAACACTGAAGCTTTCTTT. The full variable domain, with the rest looked up from reference TRBV11-3 and TRBJ1-1, is EAGVVQSPRYKIIEKKQPVAFWCNPISGHNTLYWYLQNLGQGPELLIRYENEEAVDDSQLPKDRFSAERLKGVDSTLKIQPAELGDSAVYLCASSLSGNTEAFFGQGTRLTVV.

J is TRBJ2-5 and V is TRBV29-1; 12 nucleotides align to TRBD1. Germline CDR1 reads SQVTM; CDR2 reads ANQGSEA. The CDR3 has 15 residues. V was clipped by 4 bases and J by 1 base; unmatched bases: 4. In DNA, the CDR3 is TGCAGCGTTGGACGGGGACAGGGGGCCCAAGAGACCCAGTACTTC. It translates to CSVGRGQGAQETQYF.

CDR3 residues: CASSWDRGREQYF. The CDR3 bases are TGTGCCAGTAGTTGGGACAGGGGGCGCGAGCAGTACTTC. The chain combines TRBV19 with TRBJ2-7; 12 nucleotides line up with TRBD1. Germline CDR1 reads LNHDA; CDR2 reads SQIVND (reference sequence). The CDR3 covers 13 residues. The trim removed 5 bases at V and 6 bases at J, leaving 2 bases unmatched.

The V gene is TRBV29-1, the J gene TRBJ2-1, with D possibly TRBD1 on 8 matching bases. The ends were cut back, 0 bases at V and 8 bases at J, with 17 bases in the middle. Germline V lookup: CDR1 SQVTM, CDR2 ANQGSEA. CDR3 length: 15 residues. The CDR3, as DNA: TGCAGCGTTGAAGAACCACACAGGGGGAGGGATGAGCAGTTCTTC. Its translation is CSVEEPHRGRDEQFF.

V is TRBV2 and J is TRBJ2-1, with 8 bases matching TRBD2. The CDR3 is 14 amino acids. After removal of 6 bases from V and 5 bases from J, the junction contained 6 bases not matched to a gene. Germline CDR1 and CDR2: SNHLY and FYNNEI. CDR3 nucleotides: TGTGCCAGCAGGAGGGCGGGAGGCAACAATGAGCAGTTCTTC. Protein product: CASRRAGGNNEQFF.

The gene calls are TRBV9 and TRBJ2-1; D gene unclear. The CDR3 loop spans 15 amino acids. Trimming removed 4 bases from V and 2 bases from J, with 13 bases in between. CDR1 is SGDLS and CDR2 is YYNGEE in the germline V gene. The CDR3 sequence: CASSLRTLAYNEQFF. CDR3 bases: TGTGCCAGCAGCCTCAGAACCCTCGCCTACAATGAGCAGTTCTTC.

This sequence joins TRBV28 and TRBJ2-7; TRBD1 is a possible D gene (5 bases). Germline V lookup: CDR1 MDHEN, CDR2 SYDVKM. Trimming removed 2 bases from V and 3 bases from J, with 11 bases in between. CDR3 length: 14 amino acids. DNA of the CDR3: TGTGCCAGCAGTTTAGTGGACACCCTCTACGAGCAGTACTTC. It translates to CASSLVDTLYEQYF.

The V call is TRBV29-1, the J call TRBJ2-7, with TRBD2 matching over 7 bases. CDR1 and CDR2 (germline): SQVTM, ANQGSEA. V lost 5 bases to trimming and J lost 2 bases; unmatched junction nucleotides: 9. This CDR3 contains 14 residues. CDR3 loop: CSVWVSGTTYEQYF. The CDR3 nucleotides read TGCAGCGTTTGGGTATCGGGGACTACCTACGAGCAGTACTTC.

Written as DNA, the CDR3 is TGTGCCAGCAGGGAGACAGCGAACTATGGCTACACCTTC. It codes for CASRETANYGYTF. The chain has TRBV2 and TRBJ1-2; tentatively, D is TRBD1 (5 bases). Germline V gene data show CDR1 as SNHLY and CDR2 as FYNNEI. The CDR3 covers 13 residues. The V and J ends lost 6 bases and 2 bases respectively, with 10 bases between them.